This T cell receptor (beta chain) derives from a study of early T cells in non-severe SARS-CoV-2 infection. Study summary: Unpaired chains resulted from sequencing bulk RNA of unsorted whole blood.

This clonotype was picked up many times. CDR3 length equals 15 residues. CDR1 is SGHAT, CDR2 FQNNGV, per germline. The J segment lost 1 base and the V segment lost 5 bases, leaving 5 bases of the junction unmatched. Each cDNA molecule carried a unique molecular identifier. TCRdb fed the 5' RACE reads into MiXCR, producing one record per CDR3 protein. The sample shows tens of thousands of distinct CDR3 sequences, 8.2% of them seen only once. This receptor was taken from an adult who was a healthcare worker with PCR-confirmed SARS-CoV-2 infection or an uninfected control (not recorded which). The sequenced sample consisted of whole blood. V usage is TRBV11-2 and J usage is TRBJ2-7, with 10 bases lining up with TRBD1. The CDR3 coding sequence is TGTGCCAGCAGCCAACGACAGGGGGCGTCCTACGAGCAGTACTTC. This translates into CASSQRQGASYEQYF. Full variable domain (missing parts from reference TRBV11-2 and TRBJ2-7): EAGVAQSPRYKIIEKRQSVAFWCNPISGHATLYWYQQILGQGPKLLIQFQNNGVVDDSQLPKDRFSAERLKGVDSTLKIQPAKLEDSAVYLCASSQRQGASYEQYFGPGTRLTVT.